These T cell receptor beta chains were read from a single sample in a study of T-cell reconstitution after alpha-beta-depleted transplantation in children. TCRdb analysed the PCR reads with MiXCR anew, one entry per CDR3 protein. Counted here are around 190,000 distinct CDR3 sequences, approximately 7% occurring once; the ten biggest clones make up more than 5.5%. Sample: PBMCs, taken before TCRalphabeta/CD19-depleted stem cell transplant. These receptor sequences come from a boy younger than 10 with acute lymphoblastic leukemia, due to receive a stem cell transplant. The CDR3 runs from the conserved cysteine through the conserved F or W. A D gene is named only where the DNA matches it firmly. Size is omitted from some rows. Given values are once, few, many or a class for expanded clones.

DNA,CDR3,length,V,size,D,J
TGTGCCACCTTGGGACAGAGCCAAGAGACCCAGTACTTC,CATLGQSQETQYF,13,TRBV28,many,TRBD1,TRBJ2-5
TGCAGTGCTAGCAGGAACAATGAGCAGTTCTTC,CSASRNNEQFF,11,TRBV20-1,many,.,TRBJ2-1
TGTGCCAGCAGGGTGCCGAATGAGCAGTTCTTC,CASRVPNEQFF,11,TRBV28,.,.,TRBJ2-1
TGCAGTGCTAGAAAGACTGGGGCATCTGGAAACACCATATATTTT,CSARKTGASGNTIYF,15,TRBV20-1,.,.,TRBJ1-3
TGTGCCAGCAGCCCGAGGGTACTGAGCTCCTACGAGCAGTACTTC,CASSPRVLSSYEQYF,15,TRBV4-2,many,.,TRBJ2-7
TGTGCCAGTAGTTCGGCCCCCTACGAGCAGTACTTC,CASSSAPYEQYF,12,TRBV28,many,.,TRBJ2-7
TGCAGTGCTAGAGACCGAGCGCAGTTTGGTAGCGGGAGTGGCACAGATACGCAGTATTTT,CSARDRAQFGSGSGTDTQYF,20,TRBV20-1,many,TRBD2,TRBJ2-3
TGTGCCAGCCAGGTGGAGGGGAGATTGCCCTACGAGCAGTACTTC,CASQVEGRLPYEQYF,15,TRBV5-4,.,.,TRBJ2-7
TGCAGCGTCCAGAGGACAGCTGGCGAGCAGTTCTTC,CSVQRTAGEQFF,12,TRBV29-1,many,.,TRBJ2-1
TGTGCCACCAGCAGAGGGACTAGCGGGAGCTCCTACAATGAGCAGTTCTTC,CATSRGTSGSSYNEQFF,17,TRBV15,many,TRBD2,TRBJ2-1
TGTGCCAGCAGCTTGGGCCTAGAAGAGACCCAGTACTTC,CASSLGLEETQYF,13,TRBV5-6,many,.,TRBJ2-5
TGTGCCAGCACTCACGACAGGGGAGGAGAGACCCAGTACTTC,CASTHDRGGETQYF,14,TRBV12-3/TRBV12-4,.,TRBD1,TRBJ2-5
TGTGCCAGCAGCGTAGCGGGGTCCCCGGACCATGAGCAGTTCTTC,CASSVAGSPDHEQFF,15,TRBV9,.,.,TRBJ2-1
TGCAGTGCTAAGCGAAGTGGTGGCTACACCTTC,CSAKRSGGYTF,11,TRBV20-1,many,.,TRBJ1-2
TGTGCCAGCAGCCGCTCAGGTGAAAAACTGTTTTTT,CASSRSGEKLFF,12,TRBV7-2,once,.,TRBJ1-4
TGCGCCAGCAGCTTGGTGTCAGGGGGGAGCTACGAGCAGTACTTC,CASSLVSGGSYEQYF,15,TRBV5-1,many,.,TRBJ2-7
TGCAGTGCTGACGGGCAGAGTGCCTATGGCTACACCTTC,CSADGQSAYGYTF,13,TRBV20-1,many,.,TRBJ1-2
TGTGCTAGTGGTTCAGGACAGGGCGAGCCTCAAGAGACCCAGTACTTC,CASGSGQGEPQETQYF,16,TRBV12-5,many,TRBD1,TRBJ2-5
TGTGCCAGCAGCCAAGATCTCCTCTACTACGAGAACACTGAAGCTTTCTTT,CASSQDLLYYENTEAFF,17,TRBV14,many,.,TRBJ1-1
TGTGCCAGCAGTTTTGGGGGGCACGGAAACACCATATATTTT,CASSFGGHGNTIYF,14,TRBV12-3/TRBV12-4,many,.,TRBJ1-3
TGTGCCAGCAGTAACGGACTCCGAGACCTAAATGAGCAGTTCTTC,CASSNGLRDLNEQFF,15,TRBV12-3/TRBV12-4,many,.,TRBJ2-1
TGTGCCAGCAGTGAAAACTTGGCAGTGGGACTGTTTTTT,CASSENLAVGLFF,13,TRBV6-1,few,.,TRBJ1-4
TGTGCCAGCAGCTCTTCCGGGGGGCCCGTACAAGAGACCCAGTACTTC,CASSSSGGPVQETQYF,16,TRBV13,.,.,TRBJ2-5
TGTGCCAGCAGCTTGGCGGGGGGAAGTCAGCCCCAGCATTTT,CASSLAGGSQPQHF,14,TRBV5-4,many,.,TRBJ1-5
TGCAGTGCTGGCGACAGGCGGATGAACACTGAAGCTTTCTTT,CSAGDRRMNTEAFF,14,TRBV20-1,few,.,TRBJ1-1
TGTGCCAGCAGGCACAGTGGTCTAGGGGGATTGGAGACCCAGTACTTC,CASRHSGLGGLETQYF,16,TRBV27,many,.,TRBJ2-5
TGTGCCACCAGCGACCCGGCGTCAGGACCGACTAGCGGGAGTGGTAATGAGCAGTTCTTC,CATSDPASGPTSGSGNEQFF,20,TRBV24-1,few,TRBD2,TRBJ2-1
TGCAGCGTTGACAGGGCAGATACGCAGTATTTT,CSVDRADTQYF,11,TRBV29-1,many,.,TRBJ2-3
TGCGCCAGCAGCTTGGAAACCCAGTATGGCTACACCTTC,CASSLETQYGYTF,13,TRBV5-1,many,.,TRBJ1-2
TGTGCCAGCCGGGACAGGGGGACCCACGAGCAGTACTTC,CASRDRGTHEQYF,13,TRBV28,few,TRBD1,TRBJ2-7
TGCAGTGCTAGGGACAGTAATTCCTATGGCTACACCTTC,CSARDSNSYGYTF,13,TRBV20-1,few,.,TRBJ1-2
TGTGCCAGCAGTTACCAGGCTAATTCACCCCTCCACTTT,CASSYQANSPLHF,13,TRBV28,few,.,TRBJ1-6
TGTGCCAGCAGTATTGGGACGGGGGAAAAACTGTTTTTT,CASSIGTGEKLFF,13,TRBV27,many,.,TRBJ1-4
TGTGCCAGCAGTAAAGACAGGGCTAGCTCCTACGAGCAGTACTTC,CASSKDRASSYEQYF,15,TRBV12-3/TRBV12-4,many,TRBD1,TRBJ2-7
TGTGCCCTCTGTTTATATGGGGACAGGGGATCCGGGGCCAACGTCCTGACTTTC,CALCLYGDRGSGANVLTF,18,TRBV12-3/TRBV12-4,few,TRBD1,TRBJ2-6
TGTGCCAGCAGCGGACAGGGCAATCAGCCCCAGCATTTT,CASSGQGNQPQHF,13,TRBV7-2,many,TRBD1,TRBJ1-5
TGTGCCAGCAGCCAAGATGAGGCGTATAATGAGCAGTTCTTC,CASSQDEAYNEQFF,14,TRBV4-2,many,.,TRBJ2-1
TGTGCCTGGAGTTTTCCGTACAATGAGCAGTTCTTC,CAWSFPYNEQFF,12,TRBV30,many,.,TRBJ2-1
TGTGCCAGCAGTGAAGCGCTCCCAAACACTGAAGCTTTCTTT,CASSEALPNTEAFF,14,TRBV6-1,.,.,TRBJ1-1
TGTGCCAGCAGTTACGACAGAAATCAGCCCCAGCATTTT,CASSYDRNQPQHF,13,TRBV6-2/TRBV6-3,few,.,TRBJ1-5
TGCGCCAGCAGCTCCGGAAGGGACAGGGTTGGAGATACGCAGTATTTT,CASSSGRDRVGDTQYF,16,TRBV5-1,.,TRBD1,TRBJ2-3
TGTGCCAGCAGCTTGCAGGGAATCGCTGAAGCTTTCTTT,CASSLQGIAEAFF,13,TRBV7-2,few,.,TRBJ1-1
TGTGCCAGCAGTTCCATCATCCGGGACAGGGGAGGGACTGAAGCTTTCTTT,CASSSIIRDRGGTEAFF,17,TRBV12-3/TRBV12-4,many,TRBD1,TRBJ1-1
TGTGCCAGCTCAGACAGGGGCACAGATACGCAGTATTTT,CASSDRGTDTQYF,13,TRBV18,few,TRBD1,TRBJ2-3
TGTGCCAGCAGTTTATTCGGGGGGGGATACACAGATACGCAGTATTTT,CASSLFGGGYTDTQYF,16,TRBV12-3/TRBV12-4,.,TRBD2,TRBJ2-3
TGCAGTGGAGTAGCGGGAATTGGGGATACGCAGTATTTT,CSGVAGIGDTQYF,13,TRBV20-1,few,TRBD2,TRBJ2-3
TGTGCCAGCAGCCAAGATTCGATTTTGACTAGCGGAGGAGACGGGACCCAGTACTTC,CASSQDSILTSGGDGTQYF,19,TRBV14,few,TRBD2,TRBJ2-5
TGTGCCAGCAGACCTAGCGGGAGTTCGAACACCGGGGAGCTGTTTTTT,CASRPSGSSNTGELFF,16,TRBV7-6,.,TRBD2,TRBJ2-2
TGTGCCAGCTCATCATGGACCTCGAGCTCCTACGAGCAGTACTTC,CASSSWTSSSYEQYF,15,TRBV18,many,.,TRBJ2-7
TGTGCCAGCAGCTTAGATGGCGGACCCTACGAGCAGTACTTC,CASSLDGGPYEQYF,14,TRBV11-2,many,.,TRBJ2-7
TGTGCCAGCAGTGGCAGACAGGGGATCGTTGAAAAACTGTTTTTT,CASSGRQGIVEKLFF,15,TRBV25-1,many,TRBD1,TRBJ1-4
TGTGCCTGGGATCCCGGGACCCTAGCCAAAAACATTCAGTACTTC,CAWDPGTLAKNIQYF,15,TRBV30,.,.,TRBJ2-4
TGTGCCATCAGTGAGACGCGGGGAACAGATACGCAGTATTTT,CAISETRGTDTQYF,14,TRBV10-3,many,.,TRBJ2-3
TGCGCCAGCAGCTCCTCGACTAGCTCCTACAATGAGCAGTTCTTC,CASSSSTSSYNEQFF,15,TRBV5-1,few,.,TRBJ2-1
TGTGCCAGCAGTCCGAGACAGGGGGAGAATTCACCCCTCCACTTT,CASSPRQGENSPLHF,15,TRBV12-3/TRBV12-4,few,TRBD1,TRBJ1-6
TGTGCCAGCAGCTATAACAGGGGTTTATTAGGGCGGACTAATGAAAAACTGTTTTTT,CASSYNRGLLGRTNEKLFF,19,TRBV7-8,many,TRBD1,TRBJ1-4
TGTGCCAGCTGGACGTACACAGATACGCAGTATTTT,CASWTYTDTQYF,12,TRBV28,many,.,TRBJ2-3
TGCAGTGCCCCATCGGACAGCCTCACAGATACGCAGTATTTT,CSAPSDSLTDTQYF,14,TRBV20-1,many,.,TRBJ2-3
TGCAGCGCCCCAAGGGGGCCGGATGGCTACACCTTC,CSAPRGPDGYTF,12,TRBV29-1,.,TRBD1,TRBJ1-2